The following is a TCR beta chain sequence with its context. Per the study methods: For nucleated cells, counts were estimated from reference gene primer amplification. Profiled with immunoSEQ multiplex PCR; TCRdb holds only in-frame clones, not every one. V, J and clone size are those of that table, while D and trimming were read from the DNA. The table records 200,000 to 250,000 clones, approximately 87% of them present only once. The entry originates in a study of blood T cell repertoires in COVID-19. At the level of the study: Italy, Spain and the United States were the sources of the convalescent and acute COVID-19 samples. PBMCs, B-cell-depleted T cells, or T cells provided the cDNA or gDNA that made up the material.

V dropped 4 bases and J dropped 3; count of bases not matched to a gene: 8. CDR1 is SGHDN, CDR2 FVKESK, per germline. CDR3 size: 17 residues. This TCR came from a man in his 60s with acute or convalescent COVID-19. This chain links TRBV14 with TRBJ2-1; 11 nucleotides match TRBD2. Sequencing was carried out using peripheral blood. The CDR3: CASSLPWLAGGYNEQFF. CDR3 nucleotide sequence: TGTGCCAGCAGCCTCCCCTGGCTAGCGGGAGGCTACAATGAGCAGTTCTTC.